This T cell receptor (beta chain) was identified during a study of shared clonotypes between healthy human individuals. Across the whole study: Per donor, three plates held CD4 naive cells, three held CD4 memory, two held CD8 naive and one held CD8 memory.

CDR1 and CDR2 from the germline V gene are ENHRY and SYGVKD. This CDR3 is 16 amino acids long. The germline V and J ends were trimmed by 4 bases and 1 base, with 16 bases remaining between them. Here immunoSEQ multiplex PCR was the method, and the copy in TCRdb shows in-frame clones only, minus some. The sample carries about 680,000 clones, around 90% recorded once. The naive CD8 population came from CD45RO-negative cells selected for CCR7, without terminally differentiated effector memory CD45RA+ cells. The sequencing input was naive CD8+ T cells sorted from blood. This TCR was sampled from a man aged 30-40 years in good health. The chain uses TRBV10-3 and TRBJ2-5; no definite D call. CDR3 in DNA: TGTGCCATCAGTGCCTCCGGGTCCAGCGCCCAAGAGACCCAGTACTTC. Protein sequence: CAISASGSSAQETQYF.